The sequence of this T cell receptor (beta chain) was determined in a study of long-term antiretroviral therapy in people with HIV. This CDR3 comprises 13 residues. Germline V CDR1 and CDR2: SGHDN, FVKESK. Germline trimming cut 5 bases from V and 10 bases from J; bases unmatched to any gene: 10. Investigators performed immunoSEQ version v3.0 at survey level. Profiling relied on immunoSEQ multiplex PCR, and the TCRdb table lists in-frame clones only, not all of them. The sample comprises over 20,000 clones, more than 70% of which are singletons, and just under 6.5% rests with the top ten. This chain joins TRBV14 and TRBJ1-1, with 7 bases that match TRBD1. The sequence came from a man aged 55 to 70 with HIV. The sample here was unsorted PBMCs, taken 0.6 years after starting antiretroviral therapy. The CDR3 DNA follows: TGTGCCAGCAGCTCTATTTTACAGGGGACAGCTTTCTTT. This gives the protein CASSSILQGTAFF.